This T cell receptor beta chain was sequenced during a study of OX40 agonist ivuxolimab in advanced cancers. Using immunoSEQ multiplex PCR, the repertoire was profiled, and TCRdb retains in-frame clones only, with some absent. The sample consists of roughly 100,000 clones, 84% of them appearing once. Germline loops: CDR1 SNHLY, CDR2 FYNNEI. There are 14 residues in the CDR3. As concerns this clone: Mismatch with germline at one junction end may stem from a read error.

This TCR derives from an adult with an advanced solid tumor such as melanoma, head and neck, liver or kidney cancer. The rearrangement joins TRBV2 to TRBJ2-2; the D call may be TRBD1 or TRBD2 (7 bases each). This material consisted of CD4+ or CD8+ T cells sorted from blood, taken in a trial of the OX40 agonist ivuxolimab. CDR3 protein: CACRGGQNTGELFF. DNA of the CDR3: TGTGCCTGCAGGGGGGGACAAAACACCGGGGAGCTGTTTTTT.